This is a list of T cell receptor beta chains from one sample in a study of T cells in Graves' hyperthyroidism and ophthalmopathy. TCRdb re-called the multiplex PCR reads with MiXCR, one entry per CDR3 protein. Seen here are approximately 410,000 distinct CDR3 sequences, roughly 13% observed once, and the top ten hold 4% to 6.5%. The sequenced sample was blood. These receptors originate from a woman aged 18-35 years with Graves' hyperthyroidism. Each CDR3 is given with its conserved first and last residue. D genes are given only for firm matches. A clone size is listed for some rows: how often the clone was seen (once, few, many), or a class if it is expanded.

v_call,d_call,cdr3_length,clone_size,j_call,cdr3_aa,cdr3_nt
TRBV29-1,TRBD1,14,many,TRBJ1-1,CSVEMRRGDTEAFF,TGCAGCGTTGAAATGCGCAGGGGGGATACTGAAGCTTTCTTT
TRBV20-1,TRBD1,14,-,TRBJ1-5,CSASRRGTGQPQHF,TGCAGTGCTTCCCGCCGAGGGACAGGGCAACCCCAGCATTTT
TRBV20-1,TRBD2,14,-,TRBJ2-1,CSALSGGAGNEQFF,TGCAGTGCCCTGAGCGGGGGGGCCGGCAATGAGCAGTTCTTC
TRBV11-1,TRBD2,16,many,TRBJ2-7,CASSLVRAGDPYEQYF,TGTGCCAGCAGCTTAGTACGGGCGGGAGATCCCTACGAGCAGTACTTC
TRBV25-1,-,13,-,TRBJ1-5,CASSGQHHQPQHF,TGTGCCAGCAGTGGACAGCACCATCAGCCCCAGCATTTT
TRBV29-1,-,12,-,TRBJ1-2,CSVVSGRDGYTF,TGCAGCGTTGTATCCGGGAGGGATGGCTACACCTTC
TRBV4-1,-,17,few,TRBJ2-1,CASSREKGGYSYNEQFF,TGCGCCAGCAGCCGAGAGAAAGGCGGTTACTCCTACAATGAGCAGTTCTTC
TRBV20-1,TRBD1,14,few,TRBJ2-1,CSANPQGTADEQFF,TGCAGTGCTAATCCACAGGGGACGGCGGATGAGCAGTTCTTC
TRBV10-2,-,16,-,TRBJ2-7,CASSDSILTEKYEQYF,TGCGCCAGCAGTGATTCTATCCTAACGGAAAAATACGAGCAGTACTTC
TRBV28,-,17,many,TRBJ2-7,CASSLGGGGGLAYEQYF,TGTGCCAGCAGTTTGGGGGGTGGTGGCGGGCTAGCGTACGAGCAGTACTTC
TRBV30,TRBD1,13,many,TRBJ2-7,CAGDRVITYEQYF,TGTGCCGGGGACAGGGTGATAACCTACGAGCAGTACTTC
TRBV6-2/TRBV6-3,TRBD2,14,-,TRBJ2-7,CASSYGTSDYEQYF,TGTGCCAGCAGTTATGGGACTAGCGACTACGAGCAGTACTTC
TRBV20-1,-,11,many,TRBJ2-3,CSARDLSTQYF,TGCAGTGCTAGAGATTTAAGTACGCAGTATTTT
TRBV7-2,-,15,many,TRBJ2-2,CASRATHQGTGELFF,TGTGCCAGCAGGGCGACCCATCAAGGCACCGGGGAGCTGTTTTTT
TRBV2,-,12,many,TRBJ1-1,CASSRIVYEAFF,TGTGCCAGCTCCCGGATAGTCTATGAAGCTTTCTTT
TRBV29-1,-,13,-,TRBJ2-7,CSVETQVSYEQYF,TGCAGCGTTGAAACACAGGTTTCCTACGAGCAGTACTTC
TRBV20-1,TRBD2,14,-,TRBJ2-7,CSATGLAGTYEQYF,TGCAGTGCTACAGGCCTAGCGGGTACCTACGAGCAGTACTTC
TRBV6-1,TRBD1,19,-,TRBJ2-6,CASRKQGAIGYSGANVLTF,TGTGCCAGCAGGAAACAGGGGGCGATTGGGTACTCTGGGGCCAACGTCCTGACTTTC
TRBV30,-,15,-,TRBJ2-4,CAWSQTGGRENIQYF,TGTGCCTGGAGCCAAACGGGGGGCCGGGAAAACATTCAGTACTTC
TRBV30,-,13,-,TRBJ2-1,CVTSSPQRNEQFF,TGTGTTACTAGCAGCCCCCAGAGAAATGAGCAGTTCTTC
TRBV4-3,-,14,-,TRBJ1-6,CASSQRPANSPLHF,TGCGCCAGCAGCCAACGCCCAGCTAATTCACCCCTCCACTTT
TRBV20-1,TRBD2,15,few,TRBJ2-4,CSGELAGDAKNIQYF,TGCAGTGGGGAACTAGCGGGAGATGCCAAAAACATTCAGTACTTC
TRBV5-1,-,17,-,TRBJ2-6,CASRQRGGLSGANVLTF,TGCGCCAGCCGCCAAAGAGGGGGACTCTCTGGGGCCAACGTCCTGACTTTC
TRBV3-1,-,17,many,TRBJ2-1,CASSPYPTSVTYNEQFF,TGTGCCAGCAGCCCCTACCCCACTAGTGTCACCTACAATGAGCAGTTCTTC
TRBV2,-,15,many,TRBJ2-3,CASSGGLPSTDTQYF,TGTGCCAGCAGTGGAGGGCTTCCTAGCACAGATACGCAGTATTTT
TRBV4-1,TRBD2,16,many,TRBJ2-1,CASSQDRAGGYNEQFF,TGCGCCAGCAGCCAAGATAGGGCGGGAGGGTACAATGAGCAGTTCTTC
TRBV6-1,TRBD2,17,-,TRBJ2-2,CASTWGLAGVGTGELFF,TGTGCCAGCACATGGGGACTAGCGGGAGTGGGTACCGGGGAGCTGTTTTTT
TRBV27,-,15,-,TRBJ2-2,CASSLAGYNTGELFF,TGTGCCAGCTCCTTGGCGGGATATAACACCGGGGAGCTGTTTTTT
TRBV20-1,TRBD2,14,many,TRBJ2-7,CSAPTSGSRNEQYF,TGCAGTGCTCCGACTAGCGGGAGTAGGAACGAGCAGTACTTC
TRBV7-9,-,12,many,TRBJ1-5,CASSLGNQPQHF,TGTGCCAGCAGCTTGGGCAATCAGCCCCAGCATTTT
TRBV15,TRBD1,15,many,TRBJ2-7,CATSRAGTGPYEQYF,TGTGCCACCAGCAGGGCCGGGACAGGGCCCTACGAGCAGTACTTC
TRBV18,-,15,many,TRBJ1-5,CASSPSPNGNQPQHF,TGTGCCAGCTCACCGTCGCCCAATGGCAATCAGCCCCAGCATTTT
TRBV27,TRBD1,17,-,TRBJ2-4,CASSQSRGPGQQNIQYF,TGTGCCAGCAGCCAATCTAGGGGACCGGGACAGCAAAACATTCAGTACTTC
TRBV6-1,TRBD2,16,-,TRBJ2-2,CASSEVAGGGTGELFF,TGTGCCAGCAGTGAAGTAGCGGGAGGAGGCACCGGGGAGCTGTTTTTT
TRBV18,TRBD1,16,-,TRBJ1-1,CASSPRTGGFNTEAFF,TGTGCCAGCTCACCACGAACAGGGGGCTTTAACACTGAAGCTTTCTTT
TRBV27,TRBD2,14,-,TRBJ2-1,CASSGLAVYNEQFF,TGTGCCAGCAGCGGACTAGCGGTGTACAATGAGCAGTTCTTC
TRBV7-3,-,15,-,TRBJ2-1,CASSSTRLSYNEQFF,TGTGCCAGCAGCTCGACTAGACTTTCCTACAATGAGCAGTTCTTC
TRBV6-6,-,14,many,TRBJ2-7,CASSYGIEAYEQYF,TGTGCCAGCAGTTACGGGATAGAGGCCTACGAGCAGTACTTC
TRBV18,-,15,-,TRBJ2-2,CASSSTDGNTGELFF,TGTGCCAGCTCGTCTACGGACGGCAACACCGGGGAGCTGTTTTTT
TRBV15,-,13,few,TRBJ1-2,CATSRGMGPGYTF,TGTGCCACCAGCAGAGGGATGGGTCCCGGCTACACCTTC
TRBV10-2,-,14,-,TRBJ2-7,CASSESAEEDEQYF,TGCGCCAGCAGTGAGTCTGCGGAAGAGGACGAGCAGTACTTC
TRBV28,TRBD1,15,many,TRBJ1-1,CASSSPGTGVTEAFF,TGTGCCAGCAGTTCACCCGGGACAGGGGTAACTGAAGCTTTCTTT
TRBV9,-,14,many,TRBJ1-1,CASSVGGRNTEAFF,TGTGCCAGCAGCGTAGGAGGGCGGAACACTGAAGCTTTCTTT
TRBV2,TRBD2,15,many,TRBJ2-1,CASSERTASGNEQFF,TGTGCCAGCAGTGAGAGGACGGCTAGCGGCAATGAGCAGTTCTTC
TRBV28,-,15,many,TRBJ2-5,CASSPSGHRQETQYF,TGTGCCAGCAGCCCCTCGGGACACAGACAAGAGACCCAGTACTTC
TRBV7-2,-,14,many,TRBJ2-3,CASSLQAGPDTQYF,TGTGCCAGCAGCTTACAGGCGGGACCAGATACGCAGTATTTT
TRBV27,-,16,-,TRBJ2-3,CASSPRGQTPTDTQYF,TGTGCCAGCAGCCCCCGGGGCCAGACGCCCACAGATACGCAGTATTTT